What follows is one TCR beta chain and its context. Per the original methods: How many nucleated cells were present was estimated from reference gene primer amplification. The repertoire was sequenced with immunoSEQ multiplex PCR; TCRdb's copy has only in-frame clones and lacks some. From that table come the V and J calls and clone size; the DNA was used to work out D and trimming. Found here are 200,000 to 250,000 clones, about 82% of them singletons; the top ten hold more than 9%. V lost 4 bases and J 4 bases, leaving 10 bases between the germline ends. The CDR3 has 13 residues. CDR1 is SGHTA and CDR2 is FQGTGA in the germline V gene. This entry is derived from a study of blood T cell repertoires in COVID-19. Looking at the study overall: Acute and convalescent COVID-19 specimens originated in the United States, Italy and Spain. PBMCs, B-cell-depleted T cells, or T cells were the source of the cDNA or gDNA that made up the material.

This receptor was identified in a man older than 75 with acute or convalescent COVID-19. Sequenced input: peripheral blood. The rearrangement links TRBV7-3 to TRBJ1-2; no reliable D call. CDR3 region: CASSSRDGYGYTF. In DNA form, the CDR3 reads TGTGCCAGCAGCTCCCGGGATGGCTATGGCTACACCTTC.